Included here is one T cell receptor beta chain sequence, with context. This record comes from a study of T cell changes during pregnancy in multiple sclerosis. Data came from immunoSEQ multiplex PCR; TCRdb stores just in-frame clones and leaves some out. The table lists 100,000 or so clones, more than 90% of them singletons, with under 1.5% in the top ten. This CDR3 is built from 16 residues. The trim removed 3 bases at V and 1 base at J, leaving 9 bases unmatched. Germline V CDR1 and CDR2: SGHKS, YYEKEE (reference sequence). The chain combines TRBV5-5 with TRBJ1-1; 7 bases fit TRBD1. The sequenced sample was peripheral blood, obtained in the second trimester of pregnancy. This sequence was found in a female donor with multiple sclerosis, enrolled in a pregnancy study. CDR3 in amino acids: CASSYAPTGWNTEAFF. DNA of the CDR3: TGTGCCAGCAGCTATGCCCCGACAGGGTGGAACACTGAAGCTTTCTTT. Using reference TRBV5-5 and TRBJ1-1 for the parts outside the CDR3, the full variable domain is DAGVTQSPTHLIKTRGQQVTLRCSPISGHKSVSWYQQVLGQGPQFIFQYYEKEERGRGNFPDRFSARQFPNYSSELNVNALLLGDSALYLCASSYAPTGWNTEAFFGQGTRLTVV.